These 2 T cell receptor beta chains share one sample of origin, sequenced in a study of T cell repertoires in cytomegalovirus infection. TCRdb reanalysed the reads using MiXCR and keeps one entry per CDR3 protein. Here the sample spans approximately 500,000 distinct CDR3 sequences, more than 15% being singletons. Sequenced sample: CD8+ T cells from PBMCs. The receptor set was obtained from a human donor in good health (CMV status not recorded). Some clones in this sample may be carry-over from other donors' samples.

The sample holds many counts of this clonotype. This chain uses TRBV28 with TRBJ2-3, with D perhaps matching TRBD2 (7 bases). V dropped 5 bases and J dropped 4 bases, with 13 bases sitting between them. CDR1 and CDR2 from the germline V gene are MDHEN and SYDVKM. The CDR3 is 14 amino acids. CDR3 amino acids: CASSPGGEADTQYF. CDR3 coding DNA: TGTGCCAGCAGTCCGGGGGGCGAGGCAGATACGCAGTATTTT.

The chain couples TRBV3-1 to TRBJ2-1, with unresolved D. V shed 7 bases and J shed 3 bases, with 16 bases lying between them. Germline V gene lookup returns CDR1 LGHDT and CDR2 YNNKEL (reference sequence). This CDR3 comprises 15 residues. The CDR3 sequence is CASTPGGRLYNEQFF. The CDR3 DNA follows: TGTGCCAGCACCCCAGGTGGCCGTCTCTACAATGAGCAGTTCTTC.